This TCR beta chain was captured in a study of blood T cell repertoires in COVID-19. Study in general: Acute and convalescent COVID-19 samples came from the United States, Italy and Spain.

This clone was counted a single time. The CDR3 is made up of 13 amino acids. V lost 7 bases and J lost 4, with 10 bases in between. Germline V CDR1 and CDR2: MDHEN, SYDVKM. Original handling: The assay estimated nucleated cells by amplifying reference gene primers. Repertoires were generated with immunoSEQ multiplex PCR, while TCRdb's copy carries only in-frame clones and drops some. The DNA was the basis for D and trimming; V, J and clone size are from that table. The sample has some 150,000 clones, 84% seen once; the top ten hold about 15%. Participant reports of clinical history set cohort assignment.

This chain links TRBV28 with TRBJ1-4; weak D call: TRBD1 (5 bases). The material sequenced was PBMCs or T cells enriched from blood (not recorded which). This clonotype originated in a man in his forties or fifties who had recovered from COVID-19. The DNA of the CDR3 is TGTGCCAGCATGCAGGGCGGTAATGAAAAACTGTTTTTT. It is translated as CASMQGGNEKLFF.